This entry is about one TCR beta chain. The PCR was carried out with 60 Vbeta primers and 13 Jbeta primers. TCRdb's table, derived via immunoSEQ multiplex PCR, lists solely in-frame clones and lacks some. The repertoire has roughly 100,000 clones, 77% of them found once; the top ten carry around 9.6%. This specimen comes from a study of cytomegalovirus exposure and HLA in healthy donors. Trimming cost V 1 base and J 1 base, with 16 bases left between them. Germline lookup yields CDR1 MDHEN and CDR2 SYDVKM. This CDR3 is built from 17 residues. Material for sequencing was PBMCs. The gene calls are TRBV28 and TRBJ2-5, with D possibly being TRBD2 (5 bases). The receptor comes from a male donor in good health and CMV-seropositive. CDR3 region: CASSLYGEGGFQETQYF. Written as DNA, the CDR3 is TGTGCCAGCAGTTTATATGGGGAAGGCGGGTTCCAAGAGACCCAGTACTTC.